The entry that follows covers one T cell receptor (beta chain) sequence. Naive-designated CD8 cells lacked CD45RO, were positively enriched for CCR7, and omitted terminally differentiated effector memory CD45RA+ cells. This specimen comes from a study of shared clonotypes between healthy human individuals. Several immunoSEQ plates held equal portions of the genomic DNA taken from each subset. Study processing details: ImmunoSEQ gave junction-only sequences without quality scores, so filtering differed. Assay: immunoSEQ multiplex PCR; the TCRdb copy retains only in-frame clones and omits some. V and J calls and clone size are those listed in that table; D and trimming were worked out from the DNA. The table shows millions of clones, with roughly 91% occurring only once. Germline lookup yields CDR1 MDHEN and CDR2 SYDVKM. The V gene end was trimmed by 5 bases and the J gene end by 3 bases; junction bases not matched to a gene: 7. The CDR3 extends over 16 amino acids.

The sample taken for sequencing was naive CD8+ T cells from PBMCs. V gene TRBV28 combines with J gene TRBJ2-1; 10 bases agree with TRBD2. This TCR was sampled from a man between 18 and 35 years old in good health. Some clones in this sample may be carry-over from other donors' samples. In DNA, the CDR3 is TGTGCCAGCAGTACACAGCGGGAGGGTCACTACAATGAGCAGTTCTTC. Translated: CASSTQREGHYNEQFF.